This T cell receptor beta chain was recovered during a study of regulatory T cells in long-lasting Graves disease. Overall study context: Less than 3 months of antithyroid drugs had been taken by newly diagnosed Graves' patients.

Both iRepertoire HTBI primers and Arm-PCR of CDR3 regions were used to build the TCR beta libraries. TCRdb recomputed calls from the multiplex PCR reads with MiXCR, one row per CDR3 protein. In the table there are around 500,000 distinct CDR3 sequences, 12% of which are singletons. This clonotype was picked up many times. At one end the junction does not follow the germline gene, possibly because of a read error. CDR1 and CDR2 (germline): KGHSH, LQKENI. The CDR3 is made up of 14 amino acids. Time point specified: newly diagnosed GD, antithyroid drugs for less than 3 months. PBMC RNA served as the TCR library source. The same sample was also used in a study of T cells in Graves' hyperthyroidism and ophthalmopathy.

The source was peripheral blood mononuclear cells (PBMCs), collected at new diagnosis, from a patient treated with antithyroid drugs. The chain carries TRBV18 and TRBJ2-1; 8 nucleotides line up with TRBD2. The receptor's source is a woman between 25 and 40 years old with Graves disease. The CDR3 protein is CASSPTGGAALPVF. Written as DNA, the CDR3 is TGTGCCAGCTCACCCACCGGGGGGGCCGCTCTACCCGTCTTC.